The following is a T cell receptor (beta chain) sequence with its context. What it recognizes is unknown. 13 Jbeta primers and 60 Vbeta primers were used for the PCR. Sequencing was performed with immunoSEQ multiplex PCR; in TCRdb, only in-frame clones are kept and a portion is missing. The table has 50,000 to 60,000 clones, around 72% seen once. These data belong to a study of cytomegalovirus exposure and HLA in healthy donors. Study summary: Counted in an early data release were roughly 81 million unique TCRs from HLA-typed donors.

The length of the CDR3 is 15 residues. Germline V gene sequence: CDR1 SGHAT, CDR2 FQNNGV. V shed 0 bases and J shed 2 bases, with 8 bases lying between them. The study's findings and limits: In a later analysis, a missense DCLRE1C variant was linked to TCR beta V- and J-gene trimming. In a later analysis, donors in an Asian-associated ancestry cluster reportedly had fewer N-insertions in productive TCRs than the cohort mean. Among CMV-associated TCR beta chains, most appeared HLA-restricted in a later analysis.

The specimen sequenced was PBMCs. J is TRBJ1-5 and V is TRBV11-2; tentatively, D is TRBD1 (5 bases). The sequence was obtained from a man aged 18 to 35 in good health and CMV-seronegative. The CDR3 sequence is CASSLERGGNQPQHF. The CDR3 DNA follows: TGTGCCAGCAGCTTAGAAAGGGGTGGCAATCAGCCCCAGCATTTT.